This T cell receptor (beta chain) was identified during a study of identical twins. As regards this clonotype: Its target is unknown.

Findings and caveats of the study: Beta out-of-frame sequences showed weaker excess twin sharing.

The V and J ends lost 3 bases and 8 bases respectively, with 13 bases between them. In germline, CDR1 is MDHEN, CDR2 SYDVKM. The CDR3 spans 13 residues. A universal primer site was incorporated via template switching, and the cDNA contained unique molecular identifiers. TCRdb re-derived calls from the 5' RACE reads in MiXCR, one entry per CDR3 protein. The table lists about 890,000 distinct CDR3 sequences, around an eighth of them singletons. These same records also appear under a second study, on yellow fever vaccine responses in identical twins. That source notes: Reportedly, the response of twins' T cells to the vaccine seemed partly convergent, partly personalized.

The chain joins TRBV28 to TRBJ1-2; D not resolved. Sequenced material: PBMCs. The TCR comes from a woman between 18 and 29 years old in good health. The CDR3 DNA is TGTGCCAGCAGTTTCCTTGCAGCCCCGGGCTACACCTTC. As protein: CASSFLAAPGYTF.